These 30 T cell receptor beta chains originate from one sample sequenced in a study of blood T cell repertoires in COVID-19. Only in-frame clones appear in the TCRdb table, and some are missing; sequencing was by immunoSEQ multiplex PCR. The sample records 80,000 to 100,000 clones, around nine tenths being singletons. Source material: peripheral blood. The receptors originated from a man in his sixties with acute or convalescent COVID-19.

The J gene is TRBJ2-3, the V gene TRBV5-4, with D unresolved. Germline lookup yields CDR1 SGHNT and CDR2 YYREEE (reference sequence). V lost 2 bases to trimming and J lost 10 bases, with 11 bases between them. The CDR3 spans 12 residues. CDR3 in DNA: TGTGCCAGCAGCTTCCGCCAGGAATCGCAGTATTTT. Encoded protein: CASSFRQESQYF.

This chain connects TRBV25-1 to TRBJ2-1; 7 bases map to TRBD2. The CDR3 is 13 amino acids. Germline CDR1 and CDR2: MGHDK and SYGVNS. Trimming cost V 1 base and J 10 bases; bases outside gene matches: 4. For the CDR3, the DNA is TGTGCCAGCAGTGAATTGGGGGGGATCGAGCAGTTCTTC. It codes for CASSELGGIEQFF.

This chain links TRBV6-5 with TRBJ1-1, with TRBD1 matching over 7 bases. Germline CDR1 and CDR2: MNHEY and SVGAGI. With V trimmed by 8 bases and J by 5 bases, 8 bases remained unmatched. This CDR3 region has 13 residues. The DNA of the CDR3 is TGTGCCAGCCGAAGACAGGGAATAACTGAAGCTTTCTTT. Translating gives CASRRQGITEAFF.

This sequence joins TRBV5-8 and TRBJ2-2; 7 bases match TRBD1. The trim removed 0 bases at V and 5 bases at J, leaving 7 bases unmatched. Germline V gives CDR1 SGHTS, CDR2 YDEGEE. The CDR3 is 16 amino acids. DNA for the CDR3: TGTGCCAGCAGCTTGGTTGGGACAGTGATTACCGGGGAGCTGTTTTTT. This encodes CASSLVGTVITGELFF.

This clone showed up just once. V gene TRBV5-5 combines with J gene TRBJ2-2; D is perhaps TRBD2 (5 bases). Germline-derived CDR1 and CDR2 are SGHKS and YYEKEE (reference sequence). V was trimmed by 3 bases and J by 2 bases, leaving 11 bases between them. This CDR3 spans 15 amino acids. The CDR3 bases are TGTGCCAGCAGCTCCCGGACTTCTAACACCGGGGAGCTGTTTTTT. The encoded protein is CASSSRTSNTGELFF.

The chain recombines TRBV6-1 with TRBJ1-6, with TRBD1 as a possible D gene (6 bases). This CDR3 has 14 residues. V lost 0 bases and J lost 8, with 8 bases in between. Looked up from germline, CDR1 is MNHNS and CDR2 is SASEGT. CDR3 DNA sequence: TGTGCCAGCAGTGAAGCGGGGGCAGATTCACCCCTCCACTTT. Translation gives CASSEAGADSPLHF.

This rearrangement joins TRBV6-5 to TRBJ1-5; maybe TRBD1 (6 bases). The CDR3 totals 13 residues. V was cut by 6 bases and J by 1 base, with 7 bases left in between. Germline V gives CDR1 MNHEY, CDR2 SVGAGI. The CDR3, as DNA: TGTGCCAGCAGAGGACAGAGCAATCAGCCCCAGCATTTT. Amino acid sequence: CASRGQSNQPQHF.

The rearrangement links TRBV6-5 to TRBJ1-2; the match to TRBD1 covers 9 bases. The junction had 6 bases not matched to a gene; V was cut back by 0 bases and J by 4 bases. The germline CDR1 and CDR2 sequences are MNHEY and SVGAGI. The CDR3 totals 16 residues. The CDR3 nucleotides are TGTGCCAGCAGTTACTCAGGGACAGGGAGGGTCTATGGCTACACCTTC. The encoded protein is CASSYSGTGRVYGYTF.

The chain employs TRBV27 and TRBJ2-1, with TRBD1 matching over 10 bases. Germline trimming cut 2 bases from V and 6 bases from J; bases unmatched to any gene: 10. CDR1 is MNHEY, CDR2 SMNVEV, per germline (reference sequence). This CDR3 has 17 amino acids. The CDR3 protein is CASSLERGQGKSNEQFF. As DNA, the CDR3 is TGTGCCAGCAGTTTAGAAAGGGGACAGGGGAAATCCAATGAGCAGTTCTTC.

V usage is TRBV7-9 and J usage is TRBJ2-1, with D hard to call. Germline V lookup: CDR1 SEHNR, CDR2 FQNEAQ (reference sequence). The CDR3 has 14 residues. V lost 2 bases and J lost 6, with 11 bases in between. The CDR3 loop is CASSLHDDFNEQFF. CDR3 DNA: TGTGCCAGCAGCTTACACGACGACTTCAATGAGCAGTTCTTC.

This sequence joins TRBV5-1 and TRBJ1-3; the D gene is possibly TRBD1 (6 bases). Trimming took off 3 bases at V and 0 bases at J, with 10 bases between the two ends. Germline values: CDR1 SGHRS, CDR2 YFSETQ. The CDR3 length is 15 residues. CDR3 in amino acids: CASSSQGFSGNTIYF. The CDR3 bases are TGCGCCAGCAGCTCTCAGGGGTTCTCTGGAAACACCATATATTTT.

The rearrangement joins TRBV7-9 to TRBJ1-1, with a possible D match to TRBD1 (6 bases). V lost 1 base and J lost 1, with 10 bases in between. The CDR3 totals 15 residues. CDR1 and CDR2 from the germline V gene are SEHNR and FQNEAQ (reference sequence). DNA of the CDR3: TGTGCCAGCAGCTTAGGCGGGGGCGCGAACACTGAAGCTTTCTTT. Amino acids: CASSLGGGANTEAFF.

The chain uses TRBV10-3 and TRBJ1-1; D uncertain. Trimming took 0 bases from V and 1 from J, leaving 6 bases between them. The CDR3 consists of 14 residues. Germline V CDR1 and CDR2: ENHRY, SYGVKD. The CDR3 nucleotides are TGTGCCATCAGTGAGTCGCACGGGAACACTGAAGCTTTCTTT. This codes for CAISESHGNTEAFF.

The V gene is TRBV12-5, the J gene TRBJ1-1; a weak D match, TRBD1 (5 bases). Germline lookup yields CDR1 LGHNT and CDR2 FRNRAP. V was clipped by 5 bases and J by 5 bases, with 12 bases between them. This CDR3 region has 13 residues. The CDR3 region is CASGGGGRTEAFF. The CDR3 DNA follows: TGTGCTAGTGGTGGGGGGGGTAGAACTGAAGCTTTCTTT.

This clone was seen more than once but under ten times. V usage is TRBV29-1 and J usage is TRBJ1-1; TRBD1 matches 7 bases. With 4 bases clipped from V and 6 bases from J, the junction kept 5 bases outside the gene matches. Germline V gene data show CDR1 as SQVTM and CDR2 as ANQGSEA. The CDR3 sequence is 12 residues long. The CDR3 region is CSVATGAAEAFF. The CDR3 DNA is TGCAGCGTTGCAACAGGGGCTGCTGAAGCTTTCTTT.

This clone was seen only once. The chain uses TRBV30 and TRBJ2-7; TRBD1 aligns across 9 bases. The CDR3 sequence is 14 residues long. V trimming: 1 base; J trimming: 4 bases; junction bases outside the gene matches: 5. CDR1 is GTSNPN and CDR2 is SVGIG in the germline V gene (reference sequence). The CDR3 here is CAWSAGTGRYEQYF. CDR3 bases: TGTGCCTGGAGTGCCGGGACAGGGAGGTACGAGCAGTACTTC.

This chain connects TRBV27 to TRBJ1-1; TRBD1 aligns across 9 bases. CDR1 is MNHEY and CDR2 is SMNVEV in the germline V gene (reference sequence). The CDR3 consists of 16 residues. The junction had 7 bases not matched to a gene; V was cut back by 5 bases and J by 0 bases. The chain's CDR3 is CASSPRTGVLNTEAFF. CDR3 sequence (DNA): TGTGCCAGCAGTCCCCGGACAGGGGTCTTGAACACTGAAGCTTTCTTT.

The V call is TRBV11-2, the J call TRBJ1-5; D is possibly TRBD1 (5 bases). The CDR3 contains 15 residues. V lost 5 bases and J lost 2, with 13 bases in between. Germline CDR1 reads SGHAT; CDR2 reads FQNNGV. DNA of the CDR3: TGTGCCAGCAGCCAGGACATAACAGGCAATCAGCCCCAGCATTTT. Protein sequence: CASSQDITGNQPQHF.

The V gene is TRBV5-1, the J gene TRBJ1-1, with 7 bases matching TRBD1. CDR1 and CDR2 (germline): SGHRS, YFSETQ. The ends lost 0 bases at V and 6 bases at J; junction bases unmatched: 14. CDR3 length equals 17 residues. The CDR3 is CASSLEPRGYQMAEAFF. The CDR3 DNA reads as TGCGCCAGCAGCTTGGAACCCAGGGGGTATCAGATGGCTGAAGCTTTCTTT.

The chain uses TRBV6-5 and TRBJ2-3; D remains unclear. The CDR3 is 15 amino acids. Germline values: CDR1 MNHEY, CDR2 SVGAGI. The V end lost 7 bases, the J end lost 6 bases, and 20 bases lay between the germline ends. CDR3 amino acids: CASTPRWSSSDTQYF. The CDR3 region has the DNA TGTGCCAGCACCCCGCGCTGGTCCTCGTCGGATACGCAGTATTTT.

This clone has just one count. The V and J genes are TRBV9 and TRBJ2-1; D gene uncertain. This CDR3 contains 14 residues. The germline V gene encodes CDR1 SGDLS and CDR2 YYNGEE. With 2 bases removed from V and 0 bases from J, the gap between germline ends came to 6 bases. The CDR3 DNA reads as TGTGCCAGCAGCGTCTACGGCTCCTACAATGAGCAGTTCTTC. Amino acids: CASSVYGSYNEQFF.

V gene TRBV5-1 combines with J gene TRBJ2-1, with 10 bases matching TRBD2. CDR1 is SGHRS and CDR2 is YFSETQ in the germline V gene. V lost 3 bases, J lost 0 bases, and 6 bases stayed unmatched. This CDR3 spans 17 amino acids. CDR3 nucleotide sequence: TGCGCCAGCAGCTACGGACTAGCGGATAGCTCCTACAATGAGCAGTTCTTC. Its translation: CASSYGLADSSYNEQFF.

The chain uses TRBV2 and TRBJ1-1, with TRBD1 identical over 8 bases. The CDR3 length is 14 residues. Germline V CDR1 and CDR2: SNHLY, FYNNEI. After removal of 5 bases from V and 2 bases from J, the junction contained 4 bases not matched to a gene. The CDR3 region is CASSRAGGNTEAFF. For the CDR3, the DNA is TGTGCCAGCAGTAGGGCAGGGGGCAACACTGAAGCTTTCTTT.

V and J are TRBV28 and TRBJ2-5, with TRBD2 matching 11 bases. This CDR3 is 15 amino acids long. Germline CDR1 MDHEN, CDR2 SYDVKM. V shed 6 bases, J shed 1 base, and the junction held 4 bases outside the gene matches. Here the CDR3 reads CASRIAGGPQETQYF. CDR3 in DNA: TGTGCCAGCAGAATAGCGGGGGGGCCCCAAGAGACCCAGTACTTC.

The rearrangement links TRBV6-4 to TRBJ1-1; 7 bases match TRBD1. Trimming at V came to 6 bases and at J to 1 base, leaving 5 bases not matched to a gene. The CDR3 is made up of 14 amino acids. Germline V gene sequence: CDR1 MRHNA, CDR2 SNTAGT. CDR3 in amino acids: CASRGTDSNTEAFF. CDR3 in DNA: TGTGCCAGCAGAGGGACAGACTCGAACACTGAAGCTTTCTTT.

This chain links TRBV19 with TRBJ1-5; unclear D gene. This CDR3 is built from 15 residues. V shed 1 base and J shed 0 bases, with 7 bases lying between them. Per germline, CDR1 LNHDA and CDR2 SQIVND (reference sequence). CDR3 sequence reads: CASSIGGDSNQPQHF. CDR3 sequence (DNA): TGTGCCAGTAGTATAGGTGGAGATAGCAATCAGCCCCAGCATTTT.

This clone was picked up a small number of times. The genes are TRBV7-8 and TRBJ1-1; 9 nucleotides line up with TRBD1. Germline CDR1 reads SGHVS; CDR2 reads FQNEAQ. The CDR3 has 15 amino acids. Germline trimming cut 0 bases from V and 2 bases from J; bases unmatched to any gene: 1. The CDR3 region is CASSLADRGNTEAFF. The DNA for the CDR3 is TGTGCCAGCAGCTTAGCGGACAGGGGAAACACTGAAGCTTTCTTT.

The genes are TRBV6-6 and TRBJ2-7; the match to TRBD2 covers 10 bases. Germline CDR1 MNHNY, CDR2 SVGAGI (reference sequence). Trimming took 6 bases from V and 5 from J; bases not matched to a gene: 7. The CDR3 length is 14 residues. The CDR3 region is CASRESGGAHEQYF. CDR3 bases: TGTGCCAGCAGAGAAAGCGGGGGGGCCCACGAGCAGTACTTC.

This clone was picked up one time. The chain links TRBV19 to TRBJ1-4; maybe TRBD1 (5 bases). The V gene lost 3 bases and the J gene lost 0 bases, with 11 bases spanning the gap. This CDR3 has 16 residues. Per germline, CDR1 LNHDA and CDR2 SQIVND (reference sequence). The CDR3 spells CASSMTASATNEKLFF. In nucleotides, the CDR3 is TGTGCCAGTAGTATGACAGCGTCTGCAACTAATGAAAAACTGTTTTTT. Looking up the rest from reference TRBV19 and TRBJ1-4 gives the full variable domain: DGGITQSPKYLFRKEGQNVTLSCEQNLNHDAMYWYRQDPGQGLRLIYYSQIVNDFQKGDIAEGYSVSREKKESFPLTVTSAQKNPTAFYLCASSMTASATNEKLFFGSGTQLSVL.

V usage is TRBV5-1 and J usage is TRBJ2-7; maybe TRBD2 (5 bases). Germline lookup yields CDR1 SGHRS and CDR2 YFSETQ. The CDR3 has 15 residues. Trimming removed 0 bases from V and 4 bases from J, with 14 bases in between. The CDR3 spells CASSLEARGIYEQYF. Written as DNA, the CDR3 is TGCGCCAGCAGCTTGGAGGCACGGGGAATTTACGAGCAGTACTTC. The whole variable domain, remainder taken from reference TRBV5-1 and TRBJ2-7, is KAGVTQTPRYLIKTRGQQVTLSCSPISGHRSVSWYQQTPGQGLQFLFEYFSETQRNKGNFPGRFSGRQFSNSRSEMNVSTLELGDSALYLCASSLEARGIYEQYFGPGTRLTVT.